This T cell receptor beta chain was recorded in a study of cytotoxic CD8 clonotypes in ibrutinib-treated CLL. Assay: immunoSEQ multiplex PCR; the TCRdb copy retains only in-frame clones and omits some. The sample contains a few hundred thousand clones, 70% of which appear only once. Trimming left V 3 bases short and J 5 bases short, with 10 bases between. CDR1 is LNHDA and CDR2 is SQIVND in the germline V gene (reference sequence). The CDR3 length is 13 residues. Genomic DNA for TCR beta libraries, 2 to 2.5 micrograms, came from cryopreserved PBMCs. Overall study findings and caveats: Before falling back toward baseline at progression, clonality had risen at the time of ibrutinib response.

On this clone itself: Its antigen is as yet unknown.

The specimen was PBMCs, collected after 24 months of ibrutinib treatment. This receptor was taken from a human donor with chronic lymphocytic leukemia. The chain joins TRBV19 to TRBJ1-1, with D tentatively TRBD1 (5 bases). For the CDR3, the DNA is TGTGCCAGTAGTATCCTCGGGGGGACTGAAGCTTTCTTT. Its translation: CASSILGGTEAFF.